The present entry profiles one T cell receptor (beta chain) with its context. There is no known antigen for this receptor. No base-level quality is on record; no much larger clone is a single base apart. From V the trimming removes 3 bases and from J it removes 4 bases, while the gene matches leave 8 bases of the junction unaccounted for. The CDR3 sequence holds 15 residues, the cysteine and phenylalanine included. Only the CDR3 DNA stays, 45 bases, in frame from base 1. Via the germline V gene (reference sequence), CDR1 is GTSNPN and CDR2 SVGIG. Library construction relied on the immunoSEQ multiplex PCR assay. What TCRdb holds here is the immuneACCESS table cut down to in-frame rearrangements. Part of the clones is not present; checked against another copy, under half of the missing clones reflect an unresolved V gene, and the others are unexplained. The sample table holds nearly 35,000 clones, of which approximately 80% were seen once. 1% to 1.2% of the sample comes from the top ten.

This sample was included in a study of T cells in narcolepsy (dated by TCRdb to 2016 to 2018). Looking at the study overall: Healthy control donors were enrolled in the study alongside patients who had narcolepsy type 1 or type 2 (NT1, NT2). The study sought autoreactive T cells targeting hypocretin neuron self-antigens (hypocretin, TRIB2) in narcolepsy patients, using TCR Vbeta sequencing to track clonotypes in blood and CSF. Here is what the overall study found, with its caveats: Autoreactive clonotypes were reported to be detected serially in the blood of the same patients and of different patients, but not in the blood of healthy controls. Numbers of sequenced blood memory CD4+ clonotypes were comparable, with averages of approximately 39,000 in patients and approximately 33,000 in controls. HCRT-specific and TRIB2-specific autoreactive clonotypes were highlighted in plots that compared CD4+ T cell clonotypes in CSF versus blood from the same patient. Certain blood memory CD4+ repertoires from patients and controls had no sequences that matched autoreactive T cell clones.

For TCR Vbeta sequencing, memory CD4+ T cells were sorted ex vivo from the peripheral blood of narcolepsy patients and healthy controls. The sample comprised memory (CD45RA-) CD4+ T cells from blood. What this sample's cell subset or site label stands for: memory T cells sorted ex vivo from peripheral blood. Recombination linked TRBV30 to TRBJ1-5; TRBD1 agrees with 8 junctional bases. The TCR originated in a human donor in good health. The nucleotide sequence reads as follows: TGTGCCTGGAGCGGGACAGGCGAAAAGAATCAGCCCCAGCATTTT. Its protein reads: CAWSGTGEKNQPQHF.